The subject of this entry is one T cell receptor beta chain. No antigen is known for it. No per-base quality is available; no much larger clone lies one base away. This sample includes further DNA sequences coding for the same CDR3. The sample is drawn from a study of tissue T cells after allogeneic stem cell transplantation (dated by TCRdb to between 2020 and 2023). About the full investigation: When multiple samples of a tissue were available, H&E sections were reviewed by a pathologist, and samples with histologically apparent lymphocytes were prioritized for sequencing. TCR beta repertoires were profiled across many tissues obtained from research autopsies of patients with and without GVHD, as well as in mouse models of GVHD. The human part of the study was a prospective observational study with no blinding and no randomization.

Based on the germline V gene, the CDR1 and CDR2 sequences are KGHSH and LQKENI. At the junction V is shortened by 3 bases and J by 7 bases, with 7 bases in between. Counted from cysteine to phenylalanine, this CDR3 has 13 amino acids. Kept here is only the CDR3 DNA, which spans 39 bases and is read in frame from base 1. What the time point label conveys for this sample: human tissue collected at research (rapid) autopsy. Three non-HCT comparator patients with other cancers, having at least five GI tract samples and no known GI disease at death, were selected retrospectively. Autopsy tissues, which were obtained after a median post-mortem interval of about ten hours, included GI sites from esophagus to rectum, liver, skin and lymphoid organs including spleen. Autopsy specimens were bisected, with one portion flash-frozen in liquid nitrogen and the remainder formalin-fixed, and GI outer muscle layers were removed. To extract genomic DNA from frozen tissues, either the Mag-Bind Blood & Tissue DNA HDQ 96 Kit on a Chemagic 360 or the DNeasy Blood & Tissue Kit was used. Because of concern about red blood cell contamination, extracted DNA was further purified using the Genomic DNA Clean & Concentrator-25 kit.

Preparation of the library involved the immunoSEQ multiplex PCR assay. Adaptive Biotechnologies performed the TCRbeta CDR3 sequencing at survey depth and reported CDR3 sequences, V/J genes, productive frequency and template counts. TCR beta CDR3 regions were amplified from genomic DNA instead of RNA. On the authors' methods: Pairwise repertoire overlap between tissues was quantified with Jensen-Shannon divergence, where 1 means complete divergence and 0 identical. Tissues were clustered by single-linkage agglomerative hierarchical clustering of pairwise JSD values, and the clustering results were displayed as dendrograms. All patient samples were analyzed with GLIPH2 using simulation_depth 1000, kmer_min_depth 3 and cdr3_length_cutoff 8, and only groups containing more than two unique CDR3s were kept. A standardized tissue-overlap score was generated by extrapolating Jaccard GLIPH-group overlap across patients to a standard repertoire size of 1000 clones. Linear mixed-effect models, with tissue included as a fixed effect and individual included as a random effect, were used to assess associations of diversity with clinical or experimental variables. TCRdb took this table from immuneACCESS and kept in-frame rearrangements with V and J called. Such tables lack part of the clones; where checked against another copy, unresolved V genes explain under half of the gap, and the rest is unexplained. That table is the source of V, J and clone size, and D and trimming were worked out from the DNA. This sample gives fewer than 4,500 clones in total; approximately 70% of them show up just once. The ten largest clones capture less than 8% of the sample.

The research as a whole found: Sampling depth was acknowledged as a limitation, and the patient cohort was both small and clinically heterogeneous. The study did not determine which tissue TCRs were alloreactive or antigen-specific, and some clones might have been persisting host cells. In both patients and mice, T cells from blood and spleen covered only a limited part of the TCR repertoire found in tissues. Within patients, how anatomically similar tissues were was a major factor shaping TCR repertoire composition, regardless of disease or transplant status. Only a few T cell clones appeared in more than one patient, yet motif-based clustering showed tissue-specific repertoire signatures that were shared between patients. Blood samples were not available from the non-GVHD comparator patients.

The chain employs TRBV18 and TRBJ1-6; possibly the D gene is TRBD1, per 5 matching bases. This specimen consisted of left colon tissue, obtained at autopsy. This TCR derives from a male donor older than 55 with lung cancer. The sequenced DNA: TGTGCCAGCTCACCGACAGCCAATTCACCCCTCCACTTT. Its product reads: CASSPTANSPLHF.